Presented here are 14 T cell receptor beta chains from one specimen sequenced in a study of blood T cell repertoires in COVID-19. Measured with immunoSEQ multiplex PCR; TCRdb has only the in-frame clones, and not every one. The table has 350,000 to 450,000 clones, about 85% seen once. Sequencing was carried out using peripheral blood. The receptors were sampled from a woman between 18 and 29 years old with acute or convalescent COVID-19.

The chain joins TRBV11-2 to TRBJ2-5; tentative D call: TRBD1 (5 bases). This CDR3 spans 14 amino acids. V was cut by 2 bases and J by 2 bases, with 9 bases left in between. Germline loops: CDR1 SGHAT, CDR2 FQNNGV. The CDR3 sequence is CASSLQGPQETQYF. The DNA of the CDR3 is TGTGCCAGCAGCTTACAGGGTCCTCAAGAGACCCAGTACTTC.

In its sample, this clone was seen once. The J gene is TRBJ1-5, the V gene TRBV27; possibly TRBD1 for D (6 bases). Germline lookup yields CDR1 MNHEY and CDR2 SMNVEV (reference sequence). This CDR3 has 15 amino acids. Trimming left V 5 bases short and J 0 bases short, with 11 bases between. CDR3 loop: CASSMDSNSNQPQHF. CDR3 coding DNA: TGTGCCAGCAGTATGGACAGTAATAGCAATCAGCCCCAGCATTTT.

This clone came up once. The J gene is TRBJ1-3, the V gene TRBV2; no clear D gene. Germline V lookup: CDR1 SNHLY, CDR2 FYNNEI. The CDR3 is 14 amino acids. The V end was cut by 5 bases, the J end by 0 bases, with 8 bases between. The CDR3 reads CASSNSLSGNTIYF. Written as DNA, the CDR3 is TGTGCCAGCAGTAACAGTCTCTCTGGAAACACCATATATTTT.

This rearrangement joins TRBV5-5 to TRBJ1-4; tentative D call: TRBD1 (6 bases). The V end lost 1 base, the J end lost 7 bases, and 14 bases lay between the germline ends. This CDR3 comprises 15 residues. Looked up from germline, CDR1 is SGHKS and CDR2 is YYEKEE (reference sequence). CDR3 residues: CASSLSGGLGEKLFF. The DNA for the CDR3 is TGTGCCAGCAGCTTGTCCGGGGGGCTGGGTGAAAAACTGTTTTTT. The entire variable domain, with the rest obtained from reference TRBV5-5 and TRBJ1-4, is as follows: DAGVTQSPTHLIKTRGQQVTLRCSPISGHKSVSWYQQVLGQGPQFIFQYYEKEERGRGNFPDRFSARQFPNYSSELNVNALLLGDSALYLCASSLSGGLGEKLFFGSGTQLSVL.

The sample holds one count of this clone. This sequence joins TRBV28 and TRBJ2-6, with 7 bases lining up with TRBD1. The CDR3 runs 17 residues. V dropped 6 bases and J dropped 0; count of bases not matched to a gene: 8. Germline CDR1 is MDHEN and CDR2 is SYDVKM. CDR3 loop: CASRPRGHYSGANVLTF. CDR3 bases: TGTGCCAGCAGACCGAGGGGGCATTACTCTGGGGCCAACGTCCTGACTTTC. Supplemented by reference TRBV28 and TRBJ2-6, the full variable domain reads DVKVTQSSRYLVKRTGEKVFLECVQDMDHENMFWYRQDPGLGLRLIYFSYDVKMKEKGDIPEGYSVSREKKERFSLILESASTNQTSMYLCASRPRGHYSGANVLTFGAGSRLTVL.

The CDR3 here is CASSWLEGTDTQYF. The DNA for the CDR3 is TGTGCCAGCAGCTGGCTCGAGGGCACAGATACGCAGTATTTT. The V call is TRBV5-6, the J call TRBJ2-3; D not certain. V gave up 3 bases and J gave up 1 base, with 9 bases separating them. The CDR3 loop spans 14 amino acids. Germline CDR1 and CDR2: SGHDT and YYEEEE.

The V gene is TRBV5-4, the J gene TRBJ1-1; 8 nucleotides agree with TRBD1. The CDR3 consists of 16 residues. CDR1 is SGHNT, CDR2 YYREEE, per germline (reference sequence). V gave up 3 bases and J gave up 0 bases; unmatched junction bases: 7. CDR3: CASSSAQDRVNTEAFF. DNA for the CDR3: TGTGCCAGCAGCTCTGCACAGGACAGGGTGAACACTGAAGCTTTCTTT.

J is TRBJ1-1 and V is TRBV4-2, with D tentatively TRBD1 (5 bases). The CDR3 sequence is 15 residues long. Germline assignment: CDR1 LGHNA and CDR2 YNFKEQ. Trimming pared 1 base from V and 1 base from J, leaving 10 bases between. CDR3 sequence reads: CASSQVDRGNTEAFF. The CDR3 nucleotides read TGTGCCAGCAGCCAAGTGGATAGGGGGAACACTGAAGCTTTCTTT.

The sample holds one count of this clone. The chain is built from TRBV29-1 and TRBJ2-3; 11 bases are shared with TRBD2. From germline, CDR1 is SQVTM and CDR2 ANQGSEA. The ends lost 3 bases at V and 1 base at J; junction bases unmatched: 0. The CDR3 spans 14 residues. This CDR3 reads CSVEGLAGTDTQYF. The CDR3 nucleotides read TGCAGCGTTGAGGGACTAGCGGGCACAGATACGCAGTATTTT.

The chain employs TRBV27 and TRBJ1-5; D is perhaps TRBD1 (5 bases). In germline, CDR1 is MNHEY, CDR2 SMNVEV (reference sequence). The CDR3 consists of 15 residues. V gave up 5 bases and J gave up 3 bases, with 14 bases separating them. This CDR3 reads CASSPRGTINQPQHF. The DNA for the CDR3 is TGTGCCAGCAGTCCCCGGGGGACTATCAATCAGCCCCAGCATTTT.

The genes are TRBV5-1 and TRBJ2-5; weak D call: TRBD2 (7 bases). The CDR3 spans 13 residues. The V gene's germline CDR1 is SGHRS and CDR2 YFSETQ. Trimming took off 2 bases at V and 4 bases at J, with 9 bases between the two ends. CDR3 sequence: CASSLRGAETQYF. Here the CDR3 DNA reads TGCGCCAGCAGCTTACGGGGGGCAGAGACCCAGTACTTC.

V gene TRBV5-8 combines with J gene TRBJ2-5; 7 bases match TRBD1. V lost 4 bases to trimming and J lost 1 base; unmatched junction nucleotides: 4. The CDR3 loop spans 14 amino acids. CDR1 and CDR2 from the germline V gene are SGHTS and YDEGEE. The DNA of the CDR3 is TGTGCCAGCAGCATGGGACAGATCCAAGAGACCCAGTACTTC. Its translation: CASSMGQIQETQYF.

The chain carries TRBV2 and TRBJ1-2; 9 nucleotides agree with TRBD1. Germline V CDR1 and CDR2: SNHLY, FYNNEI. V shed 5 bases and J 2 bases; nucleotides not matched to a gene: 6. The CDR3 contains 15 residues. The CDR3 loop reads CASSPLQGANYGYTF. The CDR3 coding sequence is TGTGCCAGCAGTCCGTTACAGGGGGCAAACTATGGCTACACCTTC.

In its sample, this clone was seen once. The rearrangement uses TRBV24-1 and TRBJ1-2; 7 bases line up with TRBD1. The J segment lost 8 bases and the V segment lost 3 bases, leaving 5 bases of the junction unmatched. Germline CDR1 and CDR2: KGHDR and SFDVKD. The CDR3 has 13 residues. Here the CDR3 reads CATSDPTGSGYTF. For the CDR3, the DNA is TGTGCCACCAGTGATCCGACAGGGTCCGGCTACACCTTC.